Below are 28 T cell receptor beta chains sequenced from a single sample in a study of shared clonotypes between healthy human individuals. TCRdb's copy holds only in-frame clones and misses some; the assay was immunoSEQ multiplex PCR. The table lists roughly 1,500,000 clones, around 98% of them singletons. The sample taken for sequencing was naive CD4+ T cells sorted from blood. Subset here: CD45RA+ positively selected. These receptors were collected from a young man in good health.

The CDR3: CASRKLDGTGELFF. The CDR3 DNA is TGTGCCAGTAGGAAACTGGACGGCACCGGGGAGCTGTTTTTT. The V gene is TRBV19, the J gene TRBJ2-2; no clear D gene. Looked up from germline, CDR1 is LNHDA and CDR2 is SQIVND (reference sequence). This CDR3 region has 14 residues. Trimming cost V 6 bases and J 4 bases, with 12 bases left between them.

The J gene is TRBJ2-1, the V gene TRBV6-5; no firm D call. CDR1 and CDR2 (germline): MNHEY, SVGAGI. The CDR3 is 14 amino acids. V lost 6 bases and J 8 bases, leaving 17 bases between the germline ends. CDR3 residues: CASRTTPIAYEQFF. DNA of the CDR3: TGTGCCAGCAGAACAACCCCTATCGCCTATGAGCAGTTCTTC.

This clone was detected only once. This chain uses TRBV27 with TRBJ2-7; TRBD1 matches at 10 bases. The germline V gene has CDR1 MNHEY and CDR2 SMNVEV (reference sequence). CDR3 length: 15 residues. Trimming took 5 bases from V and 7 from J; bases not matched to a gene: 11. The CDR3 region is CASSETRDRGSEQYF. CDR3 in DNA: TGTGCCAGCAGTGAAACCCGGGACAGGGGTTCGGAGCAGTACTTC.

The chain combines TRBV2 with TRBJ2-4; TRBD1 aligns across 7 bases. The length of the CDR3 is 15 residues. J gave up 0 bases and V 6 bases, and 5 bases lay outside the gene matches. Germline V gives CDR1 SNHLY, CDR2 FYNNEI. The CDR3 loop reads CASRGDSLAKNIQYF. The DNA for the CDR3 is TGTGCCAGCAGGGGGGACAGCCTAGCCAAAAACATTCAGTACTTC.

V usage is TRBV5-1 and J usage is TRBJ2-5; maybe TRBD1 (5 bases). Germline CDR1 reads SGHRS; CDR2 reads YFSETQ. This CDR3 spans 14 amino acids. The ends were cut back, 4 bases at V and 3 bases at J, with 13 bases in the middle. This CDR3 is CASSPWGSEETQYF. The CDR3 nucleotides are TGCGCCAGCAGCCCCTGGGGCAGCGAAGAGACCCAGTACTTC.

This clone was seen only once. This chain connects TRBV20-1 to TRBJ1-5, with no clear D. Germline assignment: CDR1 DFQATT and CDR2 SNEGSKA (reference sequence). The CDR3 extends over 11 amino acids. Trimming cost V 3 bases and J 2 bases, with 2 bases left between them. DNA of the CDR3: TGCAGTGCTAGTGGCAATCAGCCCCAGCATTTT. This encodes CSASGNQPQHF.

The chain uses TRBV5-1 and TRBJ2-4; the D gene could be TRBD1 or TRBD2 (5 bases each). Germline V gene lookup returns CDR1 SGHRS and CDR2 YFSETQ. V lost 4 bases to trimming and J lost 2 bases, with 16 bases between them. The CDR3 consists of 16 residues. The CDR3 DNA follows: TGCGCCAGCAGCCTAATCCGGGGCGGAACCAAAAACATTCAGTACTTC. This gives the protein CASSLIRGGTKNIQYF.

The chain carries TRBV27 and TRBJ2-5, with TRBD1 matching 7 bases. Germline V gene lookup returns CDR1 MNHEY and CDR2 SMNVEV (reference sequence). The CDR3 runs 13 residues. J was trimmed by 5 bases and V by 5 bases; bases with no gene match: 5. The CDR3 coding sequence is TGTGCCAGCAGTCGCAGAGGGGGCGAGACCCAGTACTTC. This codes for CASSRRGGETQYF.

V is TRBV5-8 and J is TRBJ2-7; D gene uncertain. Germline CDR1 is SGHTS and CDR2 is YDEGEE. The CDR3 contains 11 residues. The germline V and J ends were trimmed by 4 bases and 11 bases, with 13 bases remaining between them. The CDR3 nucleotides read TGTGCCAGCAGCGTTCTTAGGATGGAGTACTTC. It translates to CASSVLRMEYF.

This rearrangement joins TRBV29-1 to TRBJ2-5; 10 bases line up with TRBD1. With 7 bases clipped from V and 5 bases from J, the junction kept 1 base outside the gene matches. CDR1 and CDR2 (germline): SQVTM, ANQGSEA. This CDR3 has 11 residues. The DNA for the CDR3 is TGCAGCGAGGGACAGGGGGAGACCCAGTACTTC. This codes for CSEGQGETQYF. Using reference TRBV29-1 and TRBJ2-5 for the parts outside the CDR3, the full variable domain is SAVISQKPSRDICQRGTSLTIQCQVDSQVTMMFWYRQQPGQSLTLIATANQGSEATYESGFVIDKFPISRPNLTFSTLTVSNMSPEDSSIYLCSEGQGETQYFGPGTRLLVL.

The V call is TRBV19, the J call TRBJ2-7; the match to TRBD2 covers 10 bases. The CDR3 runs 15 residues. With V trimmed by 3 bases and J by 6 bases, 8 bases remained unmatched. Germline V gene data show CDR1 as LNHDA and CDR2 as SQIVND (reference sequence). CDR3: CASSILGTSDSEQYF. CDR3 bases: TGTGCCAGTAGTATTCTAGGGACTAGCGATAGCGAGCAGTACTTC.

The chain links TRBV7-2 to TRBJ2-6; TRBD2 matches at 10 bases. The V and J ends lost 5 bases and 0 bases, in that order; junction bases with no gene match: 4. Germline loops: CDR1 SGHTA, CDR2 FQGNSA. CDR3 size: 17 residues. CDR3 nucleotide sequence: TGTGCCAGCAGCGTAACTAGCGGGACCTCTGGGGCCAACGTCCTGACTTTC. It specifies CASSVTSGTSGANVLTF.

As regards this clone: Other DNA sequences in this specimen translate into the identical CDR3. The chain is built from TRBV11-3 and TRBJ2-3; D is undetermined. Germline V gene sequence: CDR1 SGHNT, CDR2 YENEEA. This CDR3 contains 14 residues. Trimming pared 1 base from V and 0 bases from J, leaving 5 bases between. The CDR3 protein is CASSLGASTDTQYF. The CDR3 DNA sequence: TGTGCCAGCAGCTTAGGGGCTAGCACAGATACGCAGTATTTT.

The rearrangement joins TRBV18 to TRBJ2-3; D not certain. The germline V and J ends were trimmed by 3 bases and 6 bases, with 1 base remaining between them. CDR3 length: 10 residues. Per germline, CDR1 KGHSH and CDR2 LQKENI. Here the CDR3 DNA reads TGTGCCAGCTCACCTGATACGCAGTATTTT. Its translation is CASSPDTQYF.

V gene TRBV29-1 combines with J gene TRBJ2-3, with 9 bases lining up with TRBD1. The V segment lost 7 bases and the J segment 4 bases; nucleotides outside the gene matches: 3. This CDR3 spans 12 amino acids. Germline values: CDR1 SQVTM, CDR2 ANQGSEA. The CDR3 loop reads CSAGTGPDTQYF. CDR3 nucleotide sequence: TGCAGCGCTGGGACAGGGCCAGATACGCAGTATTTT.

The chain combines TRBV7-8 with TRBJ2-2, with D possibly TRBD2 on 5 matching bases. Germline assignment: CDR1 SGHVS and CDR2 FQNEAQ. This CDR3 contains 14 residues. V lost 5 bases, J lost 4 bases, and 11 bases lay in between. The CDR3 nucleotides are TGTGCCAGCAGCCGGACTGGATTCACCGGGGAGCTGTTTTTT. Translated: CASSRTGFTGELFF.

The chain is built from TRBV4-1 and TRBJ1-1, with TRBD1 identical over 8 bases. Germline V lookup: CDR1 MGHRA, CDR2 YSYEKL. This CDR3 is 16 amino acids long. Unmatched junction bases numbered 6, after V lost 3 bases and J lost 0 bases. The DNA for the CDR3 is TGCGCCAGCAGCCACCTCCCGACAGGGGTGAACACTGAAGCTTTCTTT. It translates to CASSHLPTGVNTEAFF.

This chain connects TRBV5-6 to TRBJ2-7; 7 bases align to TRBD1. The CDR3 spans 14 residues. Trimming removed 4 bases from V and 2 bases from J; junction bases left unmatched: 6. Germline V gene sequence: CDR1 SGHDT, CDR2 YYEEEE. The DNA of the CDR3 is TGTGCCAGCAGCCCAGGGGGAAGGACCTACGAGCAGTACTTC. Encoded protein: CASSPGGRTYEQYF.

The chain combines TRBV4-3 with TRBJ2-3; D ambiguous. This CDR3 has 14 residues. V was cut by 3 bases and J by 4 bases, with 11 bases left in between. In germline, CDR1 is LGHNA, CDR2 YSLEER. DNA for the CDR3: TGCGCCAGCAGCCAGGCCCCCTTCGCAGATACGCAGTATTTT. This gives the protein CASSQAPFADTQYF.

Note on this clone: Other DNA variants within this sample encode the same CDR3. V usage is TRBV5-4 and J usage is TRBJ2-7, with 7 bases fitting TRBD2. The CDR3 runs to 15 residues. The germline V gene encodes CDR1 SGHNT and CDR2 YYREEE (reference sequence). V gave up 0 bases and J gave up 0 bases; unmatched junction bases: 3. Written as DNA, the CDR3 is TGTGCCAGCAGCTTGGCCGGGGGGACCTCCTACGAGCAGTACTTC. Protein sequence: CASSLAGGTSYEQYF.

Turning to this clone: Other DNA sequences in this specimen translate into the identical CDR3. This chain connects TRBV20-1 to TRBJ1-1; unclear D gene. This CDR3 has 11 residues. V was shortened by 2 bases and J by 1 base, with 2 bases between the two germline ends. Germline V gene sequence: CDR1 DFQATT, CDR2 SNEGSKA (reference sequence). CDR3 DNA: TGCAGTGCTAGACAGAACACTGAAGCTTTCTTT. This sequence encodes CSARQNTEAFF.

CDR3 residues: CASSDGRTSVNYEQYF. CDR3 nucleotides: TGTGCCAGCAGTGACGGGAGGACTAGCGTCAACTACGAGCAGTACTTC. The chain recombines TRBV6-1 with TRBJ2-7; 9 nucleotides align to TRBD2. The CDR3 contains 16 residues. Germline trimming cut 3 bases from V and 3 bases from J; bases unmatched to any gene: 9. The germline V gene encodes CDR1 MNHNS and CDR2 SASEGT.

The CDR3 sequence is CASSPDRNTDTQYF. CDR3 sequence (DNA): TGTGCCAGCAGCCCGGACAGGAATACAGATACGCAGTATTTT. The chain uses TRBV11-3 and TRBJ2-3, with TRBD1 identical over 7 bases. This CDR3 contains 14 residues. V was clipped by 5 bases and J by 3 bases; unmatched bases: 5. Germline CDR1 SGHNT, CDR2 YENEEA.

The gene calls are TRBV27 and TRBJ2-1; the match to TRBD2 covers 11 bases. With V trimmed by 0 bases and J by 8 bases, 9 bases remained unmatched. The CDR3 totals 17 residues. Germline assignment: CDR1 MNHEY and CDR2 SMNVEV (reference sequence). This CDR3 is CASSLSRTSGSVDEQFF. Here the CDR3 DNA reads TGTGCCAGCAGTTTATCTCGGACTAGCGGGTCGGTCGATGAGCAGTTCTTC.

The chain uses TRBV6-6 and TRBJ1-3, with D hard to call. Germline V CDR1 and CDR2: MNHNY, SVGAGI (reference sequence). The ends were cut back, 2 bases at V and 1 base at J, with 9 bases in the middle. The CDR3 is 15 residues long. The CDR3 loop is CASSYPLTSGNTIYF. The CDR3 DNA sequence: TGTGCCAGCAGTTACCCTCTCACATCTGGAAACACCATATATTTT.

The chain joins TRBV29-1 to TRBJ1-4; TRBD1 agrees at 10 bases. The V gene end was trimmed by 6 bases and the J gene end by 8 bases; junction bases not matched to a gene: 3. CDR1 SQVTM and CDR2 ANQGSEA come from the germline V gene. There are 12 residues in the CDR3. This CDR3 reads CSVGTGDEKLFF. DNA of the CDR3: TGCAGCGTGGGGACAGGGGACGAAAAACTGTTTTTT.

The J gene is TRBJ2-3, the V gene TRBV5-1; D gene unclear. Deletions cut 0 bases from V and 0 bases from J, with 14 bases between. The CDR3 runs to 17 residues. CDR1 SGHRS and CDR2 YFSETQ come from the germline V gene. Here the CDR3 DNA reads TGCGCCAGCAGCTTGGAGGCCGGCGGCCCGAGCACAGATACGCAGTATTTT. Translating it yields CASSLEAGGPSTDTQYF. Full variable domain (remainder filled in from reference TRBV5-1 and TRBJ2-3): KAGVTQTPRYLIKTRGQQVTLSCSPISGHRSVSWYQQTPGQGLQFLFEYFSETQRNKGNFPGRFSGRQFSNSRSEMNVSTLELGDSALYLCASSLEAGGPSTDTQYFGPGTRLTVL.

The CDR3 loop reads CATGRGSYEQYF. CDR3 DNA sequence: TGTGCCACCGGCCGGGGGTCCTACGAGCAGTACTTC. The chain has TRBV7-9 and TRBJ2-7; D is perhaps TRBD2 (6 bases). With 10 bases removed from V and 1 base from J, the gap between germline ends came to 11 bases. Germline CDR1 is SEHNR and CDR2 is FQNEAQ (reference sequence). CDR3 length equals 12 residues.